A single sample is the source of the 26 T cell receptor beta chains below, sequenced in a study of T cell responses to AZD1222 COVID-19 vaccine. Generated by immunoSEQ multiplex PCR, the TCRdb table keeps only in-frame clones and is missing some. There are 90,000 to 150,000 clones in the sample; about 85% occur only once, and about 2.4% lies in the top ten. The sample here was peripheral blood, taken on day 0 of AZD1222 vaccination. These receptors were taken from an adult in good health.

CDR3 sequence (DNA): TGTGCCAGCAGCCCGCTGTCACCCCTCCACTTT. It codes for CASSPLSPLHF. This chain links TRBV3-1 (or the pseudogene TRBV3-2) with TRBJ1-6; D gene unclear. CDR3 size: 11 residues. The germline V gene encodes CDR1 LGHDT and CDR2 YNNKEL (reference sequence). V was cut by 4 bases and J by 10 bases, with 5 bases left in between.

This clone appeared a few times. The V call is TRBV18, the J call TRBJ2-5; D perhaps matches TRBD1 (6 bases). The CDR3 is 13 residues long. V was clipped by 2 bases and J by 3 bases, with 7 bases between them. CDR1 is KGHSH and CDR2 is LQKENI in the germline V gene. This chain's CDR3 is CASSPSGEETQYF. The CDR3 DNA reads as TGTGCCAGCTCACCATCAGGGGAAGAGACCCAGTACTTC.

The genes are TRBV7-3 and TRBJ2-1; D is ambiguous. Trimming shortened V by 5 bases and J by 5 bases, and 13 bases separated the two germline ends. The CDR3 is 14 residues long. Germline V lookup: CDR1 SGHTA, CDR2 FQGTGA. The CDR3 is CASSPYSRHNEQFF. DNA for the CDR3: TGTGCCAGCAGCCCCTACTCCCGACACAATGAGCAGTTCTTC.

This clone was recorded a few times. This chain links TRBV9 with TRBJ1-2; TRBD1 agrees at 11 bases. Germline V gene lookup returns CDR1 SGDLS and CDR2 YYNGEE. The trim removed 6 bases at V and 1 base at J, leaving 8 bases unmatched. The CDR3 sequence is 16 residues long. The CDR3 DNA reads as TGTGCCAGCAACGGACAGGGGGCCGACGTTAACTATGGCTACACCTTC. This translates into CASNGQGADVNYGYTF. Full variable domain (missing parts from reference TRBV9 and TRBJ1-2): DSGVTQTPKHLITATGQRVTLRCSPRSGDLSVYWYQQSLDQGLQFLIQYYNGEERAKGNILERFSAQQFPDLHSELNLSSLELGDSALYFCASNGQGADVNYGYTFGSGTRLTVV.

V is TRBV7-9 and J is TRBJ2-5; 7 positions match TRBD1. The CDR3 loop spans 14 amino acids. The V and J ends lost 1 base and 4 bases, in that order; junction bases with no gene match: 3. Germline V lookup: CDR1 SEHNR, CDR2 FQNEAQ (reference sequence). CDR3 protein: CASSLDSGGETQYF. The CDR3 bases are TGTGCCAGCAGCTTAGATTCAGGGGGAGAGACCCAGTACTTC.

This clone was detected only once. This rearrangement joins TRBV10-3 to TRBJ1-2; maybe TRBD1 (5 bases). Germline lookup yields CDR1 ENHRY and CDR2 SYGVKD. This CDR3 spans 14 amino acids. V shed 6 bases and J shed 2 bases, with 13 bases lying between them. The CDR3 is CAISRETANYGYTF. CDR3 nucleotides: TGTGCCATCAGCAGAGAGACAGCGAACTATGGCTACACCTTC.

This chain uses TRBV28 with TRBJ1-1, with D possibly being TRBD1 (5 bases). CDR1 is MDHEN, CDR2 SYDVKM, per germline. The length of the CDR3 is 13 residues. Trimming pared 3 bases from V and 11 bases from J, leaving 16 bases between. The CDR3 nucleotides read TGTGCCAGCAGTTTGAGAGGGCCCAAGGGGGCTTTCTTT. This encodes CASSLRGPKGAFF. The full variable domain, rest sourced from reference TRBV28 and TRBJ1-1, is DVKVTQSSRYLVKRTGEKVFLECVQDMDHENMFWYRQDPGLGLRLIYFSYDVKMKEKGDIPEGYSVSREKKERFSLILESASTNQTSMYLCASSLRGPKGAFFGQGTRLTVV.

The chain employs TRBV7-9 and TRBJ1-4, with a tentative D call TRBD1 (5 bases). The V end was cut by 1 base, the J end by 6 bases, with 9 bases between. This CDR3 has 14 residues. Germline V gene data show CDR1 as SEHNR and CDR2 as FQNEAQ (reference sequence). CDR3 sequence reads: CASSLDRGDEKLFF. CDR3 DNA sequence: TGTGCCAGCAGCTTAGACCGGGGGGATGAAAAACTGTTTTTT.

The rearrangement joins TRBV28 to TRBJ2-5; TRBD1 might be the D (7 bases). The germline V gene encodes CDR1 MDHEN and CDR2 SYDVKM. The length of the CDR3 is 15 residues. The V gene lost 6 bases and the J gene lost 4 bases, with 18 bases spanning the gap. CDR3 nucleotide sequence: TGTGCCAGCAGGGGGGGTAACAGGGGCGTAGAGACCCAGTACTTC. This gives the protein CASRGGNRGVETQYF. The whole variable domain, filled in from reference TRBV28 and TRBJ2-5, reads DVKVTQSSRYLVKRTGEKVFLECVQDMDHENMFWYRQDPGLGLRLIYFSYDVKMKEKGDIPEGYSVSREKKERFSLILESASTNQTSMYLCASRGGNRGVETQYFGPGTRLLVL.

The J gene is TRBJ1-3, the V gene TRBV24-1; 11 bases are a match to TRBD1. This CDR3 is built from 17 residues. CDR1 is KGHDR and CDR2 is SFDVKD in the germline V gene. V lost 3 bases and J lost 2; bases outside the gene matches: 5. The CDR3 loop is CATSDPDRGRPGNTIYF. The CDR3 nucleotides read TGTGCCACCAGTGATCCGGACAGGGGGCGACCTGGAAACACCATATATTTT.

The J gene is TRBJ1-2, the V gene TRBV27, with D maybe TRBD1 (5 bases). Germline V CDR1 and CDR2: MNHEY, SMNVEV (reference sequence). CDR3 length equals 11 residues. V gave up 5 bases and J gave up 6 bases, with 7 bases separating them. This chain's CDR3 is CASSEGNGYTF. For the CDR3, the DNA is TGTGCCAGCAGTGAGGGGAATGGCTACACCTTC.

V and J are TRBV28 and TRBJ1-5; D is undetermined. V was trimmed by 7 bases and J by 2 bases, leaving 15 bases between them. The CDR3 has 15 amino acids. CDR1 and CDR2 from the germline V gene are MDHEN and SYDVKM. CDR3 DNA sequence: TGTGCCAGCATTCCTTGGCAGGTGGGCAATCAGCCCCAGCATTTT. It specifies CASIPWQVGNQPQHF.

This chain links TRBV6-1 with TRBJ2-5; the match to TRBD2 covers 7 bases. V was clipped by 1 base and J by 5 bases; unmatched bases: 7. The germline V gene encodes CDR1 MNHNS and CDR2 SASEGT. The length of the CDR3 is 15 residues. CDR3 residues: CASSEGERDAETQYF. The CDR3 nucleotides read TGTGCCAGCAGTGAAGGGGAGCGGGACGCGGAGACCCAGTACTTC.

The rearrangement joins TRBV15 to TRBJ1-6; no reliable D call. Trimming left V 7 bases short and J 7 bases short, with 11 bases between. The CDR3 length is 13 residues. CDR1 is LNHNV and CDR2 is YYDKDF in the germline V gene (reference sequence). Here the CDR3 DNA reads TGTGCCACCACCACCGCCGGGAATTCACCCCTCCACTTT. It translates to CATTTAGNSPLHF.

The gene calls are TRBV27 and TRBJ2-3, with TRBD2 matching 8 bases. The germline V gene encodes CDR1 MNHEY and CDR2 SMNVEV (reference sequence). The CDR3 sequence is 16 residues long. V lost 5 bases, J lost 0 bases, and 7 bases stayed unmatched. This CDR3 reads CASSPGPGGSTDTQYF. In DNA, the CDR3 is TGTGCCAGCAGTCCGGGACCGGGAGGGAGCACAGATACGCAGTATTTT.

As to this clone: Germline is not matched at one junction end, which may reflect a read error. The gene calls are TRBV5-4 and TRBJ1-2, with 7 bases matching TRBD1. Germline lookup yields CDR1 SGHNT and CDR2 YYREEE (reference sequence). The length of the CDR3 is 14 residues. CDR3 nucleotides: TGTGCCAGCAGCTGGGAGGGGGCGAACTATGTCTACACCTTC. Protein: CASSWEGANYVYTF.

The CDR3 coding sequence is TGTGCCAGCAGCCCGAGGGACAGGGGAACTAATGAAAAACTGTTTTTT. Translating it yields CASSPRDRGTNEKLFF. This sequence joins TRBV3-1 (or the pseudogene TRBV3-2) and TRBJ1-4; 10 nucleotides align to TRBD1. The germline CDR1 and CDR2 sequences are LGHDT and YNNKEL (reference sequence). V lost 4 bases to trimming and J lost 1 base; unmatched junction nucleotides: 3. CDR3 length: 16 amino acids.

This rearrangement joins TRBV7-6 to TRBJ1-5; TRBD1 aligns across 7 bases. Trimming at V came to 1 base and at J to 10 bases, leaving 4 bases not matched to a gene. The CDR3 contains 13 residues. The V gene's germline CDR1 is SGHVS and CDR2 FNYEAQ. The CDR3 DNA is TGTGCCAGCAGCTTAGTGGCAGGGGGTCCCCAGCATTTT. The encoded protein is CASSLVAGGPQHF.

V is TRBV5-1 and J is TRBJ1-3; D gene uncertain. Trimming shortened V by 0 bases and J by 4 bases, and 8 bases separated the two germline ends. The length of the CDR3 is 14 residues. Per the germline V gene, CDR1 is SGHRS and CDR2 is YFSETQ. The CDR3 region has the DNA TGCGCCAGCAGCTTGGATCGTCGGGGAAACACCATATATTTT. Translating it yields CASSLDRRGNTIYF.

This clone has only one observation. This rearrangement joins TRBV6-1 to TRBJ2-6, with 10 bases matching TRBD1. Losses at the gene ends were 2 bases for V and 4 bases for J; bases not matched to a gene: 8. CDR1 is MNHNS and CDR2 is SASEGT in the germline V gene. This CDR3 spans 18 amino acids. CDR3 bases: TGTGCCAGCAGTGAACGGGGACAGGGGCTAGCGGGGGCCAACGTCCTGACTTTC. It translates to CASSERGQGLAGANVLTF.

The V call is TRBV30, the J call TRBJ2-2, with TRBD1 matching over 7 bases. Germline CDR1 and CDR2: GTSNPN and SVGIG (reference sequence). The trim removed 7 bases at V and 0 bases at J, leaving 11 bases unmatched. The CDR3 has 16 residues. The CDR3 spells CASSGQRPTNTGELFF. The CDR3 DNA sequence: TGTGCCTCCTCGGGACAGCGCCCTACGAACACCGGGGAGCTGTTTTTT.

The genes are TRBV27 and TRBJ2-3, with D possibly matching TRBD2 (5 bases). Looked up from germline, CDR1 is MNHEY and CDR2 is SMNVEV (reference sequence). This CDR3 comprises 16 residues. Trimming cost V 8 bases and J 6 bases, with 24 bases left between them. In DNA, the CDR3 is TGTGCCAGCCGTTCGGAGGCGGCAGGCGTGCGGGATACGCAGTATTTT. Translated, it gives CASRSEAAGVRDTQYF.

The gene calls are TRBV28 and TRBJ2-5; D might be TRBD1 or TRBD2, each matching 5 bases. The ends were cut back, 5 bases at V and 5 bases at J, with 15 bases in the middle. The germline V gene has CDR1 MDHEN and CDR2 SYDVKM. CDR3 length equals 14 residues. The CDR3 is CASSLGTSFETQYF. CDR3 coding DNA: TGTGCCAGCAGTCTAGGGACCTCGTTTGAGACCCAGTACTTC.

This clone was observed a few times. This chain connects TRBV9 to TRBJ2-1; weak D call: TRBD2 (5 bases). Trimming took 0 bases from V and 4 from J, leaving 8 bases between them. Germline V gene sequence: CDR1 SGDLS, CDR2 YYNGEE. The CDR3 contains 14 residues. The CDR3 here is CASSVGELYNEQFF. The DNA for the CDR3 is TGTGCCAGCAGCGTAGGGGAGCTTTACAATGAGCAGTTCTTC.

Here the CDR3 reads CASSLTGYPLEQYF. As DNA, the CDR3 is TGTGCCAGCAGCCTGACAGGGTATCCTCTCGAGCAGTACTTC. The rearrangement links TRBV28 to TRBJ2-7, with 7 nucleotides matching TRBD1. Trimming cost V 6 bases and J 6 bases; bases outside gene matches: 11. Germline values: CDR1 MDHEN, CDR2 SYDVKM. This CDR3 region has 14 residues.

CDR3 in DNA: TGTGCCAGCAGTCCAGGGGGCGGAGGCCTATGGAATACGCAGTATTTT. Translated, it gives CASSPGGGGLWNTQYF. V gene TRBV6-4 combines with J gene TRBJ2-3; 8 positions agree with TRBD1. Germline assignment: CDR1 MRHNA and CDR2 SNTAGT. The J segment lost 7 bases and the V segment lost 5 bases, leaving 14 bases of the junction unmatched. The CDR3 is 16 amino acids.